The 3 T cell receptor beta chains below all came from one sample that was sequenced in a study of PD-1 blockade in classical Hodgkin lymphoma. Every patient had relapsed following autologous stem cell transplantation, and cohorts differed in brentuximab vedotin exposure. Libraries were prepared by immunoSEQ multiplex PCR; TCRdb keeps only in-frame clonotypes and omits some of them. The top ten hold approximately 2.5% of the sample, which has 90,000 or so clones, about 93% seen once. The source material was peripheral blood mononuclear cells (PBMCs), sampled before the second cycle of nivolumab. The receptors were sampled from a human donor with classical Hodgkin lymphoma.

This clone was detected only once. The rearrangement joins TRBV13 to TRBJ2-1; 14 nucleotides agree with TRBD2. Germline lookup yields CDR1 PRHDT and CDR2 FYEKMQ (reference sequence). V lost 1 base and J lost 5; bases outside the gene matches: 1. This CDR3 region has 16 residues. As DNA, the CDR3 is TGTGCCAGCAGCTTAGCGGGACTAGCGGGAGACAATGAGCAGTTCTTC. Amino acids: CASSLAGLAGDNEQFF.

The gene calls are TRBV19 and TRBJ1-5; TRBD1 matches 10 bases. CDR3 size: 17 residues. With 7 bases clipped from V and 9 bases from J, the junction kept 18 bases outside the gene matches. The V gene's germline CDR1 is LNHDA and CDR2 SQIVND (reference sequence). Here the CDR3 DNA reads TGTGCCAGTACGGATGGGCGGGGACAGGGGATATCTCGGCCCCAGCATTTT. Amino acids: CASTDGRGQGISRPQHF. The whole variable domain, remainder taken from reference TRBV19 and TRBJ1-5, is DGGITQSPKYLFRKEGQNVTLSCEQNLNHDAMYWYRQDPGQGLRLIYYSQIVNDFQKGDIAEGYSVSREKKESFPLTVTSAQKNPTAFYLCASTDGRGQGISRPQHFGDGTRLSIL.

DNA of the CDR3: TGCGCCAGCAGCCGGAATGGGGGCGGAGATGAAAAACTGTTTTTT. Its protein is CASSRNGGGDEKLFF. The genes are TRBV4-1 and TRBJ1-4; a weak D match, TRBD1 (6 bases). The CDR3 is made up of 15 amino acids. The germline CDR1 and CDR2 sequences are MGHRA and YSYEKL. Trimming left V 4 bases short and J 6 bases short, with 15 bases between.